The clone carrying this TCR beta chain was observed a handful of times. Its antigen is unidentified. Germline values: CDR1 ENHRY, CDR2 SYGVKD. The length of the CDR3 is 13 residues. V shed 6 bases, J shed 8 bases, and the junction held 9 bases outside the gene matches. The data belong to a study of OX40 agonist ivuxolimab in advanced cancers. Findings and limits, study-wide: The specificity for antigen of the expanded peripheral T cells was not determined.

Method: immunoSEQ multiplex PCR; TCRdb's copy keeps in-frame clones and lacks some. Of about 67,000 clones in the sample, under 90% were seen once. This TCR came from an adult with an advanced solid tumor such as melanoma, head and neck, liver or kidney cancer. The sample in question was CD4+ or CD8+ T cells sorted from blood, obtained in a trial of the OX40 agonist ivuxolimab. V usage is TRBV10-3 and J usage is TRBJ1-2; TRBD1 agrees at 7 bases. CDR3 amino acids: CAIRIDREEGYTF. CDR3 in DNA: TGTGCCATCAGGATCGACAGGGAAGAAGGCTACACCTTC.